This TCR beta chain was recorded in a study of shared clonotypes between healthy human individuals. Per the germline V gene, CDR1 is SGHNT and CDR2 is YENEEA. Trimming shortened V by 1 base and J by 2 bases, and 3 bases separated the two germline ends. The CDR3 contains 12 residues. This clone was observed a single time. Profiled with immunoSEQ multiplex PCR; TCRdb holds only in-frame clones, not every one. The sample lists around 1,100,000 clones, 70% to 85% occurring once. Sequencing was done on a sample of memory CD4+ T cells from PBMCs. Stated subset: CD45RA-negative fraction. This TCR was recovered from a man younger than 35 in good health. Some clones in this sample may be carry-over from other donors' samples. The chain combines TRBV11-3 with TRBJ2-7; D unresolved. This CDR3 reads CASSLGTYEQYF. The CDR3 region has the DNA TGTGCCAGCAGCTTAGGGACCTACGAGCAGTACTTC.